Listed below are T cell receptor beta chains from one sample, sequenced in a study of blood T cell repertoires in COVID-19. Assay: immunoSEQ multiplex PCR; the TCRdb copy retains only in-frame clones and omits some. The sample contains 230,000 or so clones, around four fifths of which appear only once. The sequencing input was peripheral blood. These receptors all come from a young man with active or convalescent COVID-19. Both conserved end residues are part of each CDR3. Fields, in order: J gene, clone size, D gene, V gene, CDR3 protein, CDR3 DNA. A D gene is named only where the DNA matches it firmly. Rows may omit the clone size; those that give it use once, few, many or a size class.

j_gene: TRBJ2-7
abundance: .
d_gene: TRBD1
v_gene: TRBV24-1
CDR3aa: CATSDKDRREQYF
CDR3nt: TGTGCCACCAGTGACAAGGACAGGAGGGAGCAGTACTTC

j_gene: TRBJ2-3
abundance: .
d_gene: .
v_gene: TRBV19
CDR3aa: CASSAFRVASTDTQYF
CDR3nt: TGTGCCAGTAGCGCCTTCAGGGTCGCTAGCACAGATACGCAGTATTTT

j_gene: TRBJ1-3
abundance: .
d_gene: .
v_gene: TRBV19
CDR3aa: CASGSGGNTIYF
CDR3nt: TGTGCCAGTGGTTCGGGGGGAAACACCATATATTTT

j_gene: TRBJ1-5
abundance: .
d_gene: .
v_gene: TRBV15
CDR3aa: CATASGGDNQPQHF
CDR3nt: TGTGCCACCGCGAGTGGAGGGGACAATCAGCCCCAGCATTTT

j_gene: TRBJ2-3
abundance: few
d_gene: TRBD1
v_gene: TRBV5-6
CDR3aa: CASSYLTGANTDTQYF
CDR3nt: TGTGCCAGCAGCTACCTGACAGGGGCGAACACAGATACGCAGTATTTT

j_gene: TRBJ2-7
abundance: once
d_gene: .
v_gene: TRBV9
CDR3aa: CASSVGGEASYEQYF
CDR3nt: TGTGCCAGCAGCGTAGGGGGGGAGGCCTCCTACGAGCAGTACTTC

j_gene: TRBJ1-2
abundance: .
d_gene: TRBD1
v_gene: TRBV3-1/TRBV3-2
CDR3aa: CASSPTTGASGYTF
CDR3nt: TGTGCCAGCAGCCCCACGACAGGGGCGTCGGGCTACACCTTC

j_gene: TRBJ1-3
abundance: once
d_gene: .
v_gene: TRBV5-1
CDR3aa: CASSIGPGPGNTIYF
CDR3nt: TGCGCCAGCAGCATCGGTCCAGGGCCTGGAAACACCATATATTTT

j_gene: TRBJ2-3
abundance: once
d_gene: .
v_gene: TRBV19
CDR3aa: CASSRDTVTDTQYF
CDR3nt: TGTGCCAGTAGTCGGGACACTGTCACAGATACGCAGTATTTT

j_gene: TRBJ2-3
abundance: .
d_gene: .
v_gene: TRBV11-3
CDR3aa: CASSFNLWEDRSTDTQYF
CDR3nt: TGTGCCAGCAGCTTCAACCTCTGGGAGGACAGGTCCACAGATACGCAGTATTTT

j_gene: TRBJ2-3
abundance: .
d_gene: .
v_gene: TRBV29-1
CDR3aa: CSVERGTQDTQYF
CDR3nt: TGCAGCGTTGAGAGGGGGACCCAAGATACGCAGTATTTT

j_gene: TRBJ1-2
abundance: .
d_gene: .
v_gene: TRBV12-5
CDR3aa: CASGLVLGDRSLYGYTF
CDR3nt: TGTGCTAGTGGTTTGGTACTCGGCGACAGGTCTCTCTATGGCTACACCTTC

j_gene: TRBJ2-7
abundance: few
d_gene: TRBD1
v_gene: TRBV10-3
CDR3aa: CAVGQPVYEQYF
CDR3nt: TGTGCCGTGGGACAGCCAGTCTACGAGCAGTACTTC

j_gene: TRBJ1-2
abundance: .
d_gene: .
v_gene: TRBV7-2
CDR3aa: CASSLSAGDNYGYTF
CDR3nt: TGTGCCAGCAGCTTAAGCGCAGGGGACAACTATGGCTACACCTTC

j_gene: TRBJ2-1
abundance: few
d_gene: TRBD2
v_gene: TRBV10-2
CDR3aa: CASNKGLAGVGSYNEQFF
CDR3nt: TGCGCCAGCAATAAAGGACTAGCGGGAGTTGGCTCCTACAATGAGCAGTTCTTC

j_gene: TRBJ2-7
abundance: .
d_gene: TRBD1
v_gene: TRBV4-3
CDR3aa: CASSQRQGRDEQYF
CDR3nt: TGCGCCAGCAGCCAACGACAGGGCCGGGACGAGCAGTACTTC

j_gene: TRBJ2-1
abundance: .
d_gene: TRBD2
v_gene: TRBV28
CDR3aa: CASRAPGLGANEQFF
CDR3nt: TGTGCCAGCAGGGCTCCCGGACTAGGGGCCAATGAGCAGTTCTTC

j_gene: TRBJ2-2
abundance: .
d_gene: TRBD2
v_gene: TRBV11-2
CDR3aa: CASSLDRASGTWGDTGELFF
CDR3nt: TGTGCCAGCAGCTTAGATCGGGCTAGCGGGACCTGGGGGGACACCGGGGAGCTGTTTTTT

j_gene: TRBJ1-5
abundance: .
d_gene: .
v_gene: TRBV6-6
CDR3aa: CASSYAGQSNQPQHF
CDR3nt: TGTGCCAGCAGTTACGCCGGACAGAGCAATCAGCCCCAGCATTTT

j_gene: TRBJ2-7
abundance: .
d_gene: .
v_gene: TRBV6-5
CDR3aa: CASKTGAGYEQYF
CDR3nt: TGTGCCAGTAAGACGGGAGCCGGCTACGAGCAGTACTTC

j_gene: TRBJ1-1
abundance: .
d_gene: .
v_gene: TRBV15
CDR3aa: CATSRVGGGMNTEAFF
CDR3nt: TGTGCCACCAGCAGAGTGGGAGGGGGTATGAACACTGAAGCTTTCTTT

j_gene: TRBJ2-7
abundance: .
d_gene: .
v_gene: TRBV6-1
CDR3aa: CASSEGLAWAEQYF
CDR3nt: TGTGCCAGCAGTGAAGGATTGGCCTGGGCCGAGCAGTACTTC

j_gene: TRBJ2-1
abundance: .
d_gene: .
v_gene: TRBV4-1
CDR3aa: CASSQDGVSVSSYNEQFF
CDR3nt: TGCGCCAGCAGCCAAGATGGGGTTAGCGTAAGCTCCTACAATGAGCAGTTCTTC

j_gene: TRBJ2-3
abundance: .
d_gene: TRBD2
v_gene: TRBV18
CDR3aa: CASSPSLAGGYTQYF
CDR3nt: TGTGCCAGCTCACCGTCACTAGCGGGGGGCTATACGCAGTATTTT

j_gene: TRBJ1-5
abundance: .
d_gene: TRBD1
v_gene: TRBV24-1
CDR3aa: CATSGQGQQPQHF
CDR3nt: TGTGCCACCAGTGGACAGGGCCAGCAGCCCCAGCATTTT